This T cell receptor (beta chain) was retrieved from a study of shared clonotypes between healthy human individuals. Study-wide context: Donors were two women and three men aged 18 to 49.

As defined, naive CD8 cells were CD45RO-negative and positively selected for CCR7, with terminally differentiated effector memory CD45RA+ cells excluded. Clones were sequenced by immunoSEQ multiplex PCR, and TCRdb holds only the in-frame ones, with some missing. The table has over 750,000 clones, approximately 97% seen once. This CDR3 has 16 amino acids. The V and J ends lost 0 bases and 8 bases, in that order; junction bases with no gene match: 9. Germline V gene sequence: CDR1 MNHEY, CDR2 SVGAGI. The sequenced material came from naive CD8+ T cells sorted from blood. The sequence came from a man in his thirties or forties in good health. The chain combines TRBV6-5 with TRBJ1-4, with 7 bases aligning to TRBD1. CDR3 in amino acids: CASSYSEGGDWEKLFF. The CDR3 DNA sequence: TGTGCCAGCAGTTACTCGGAAGGGGGCGATTGGGAAAAACTGTTTTTT.